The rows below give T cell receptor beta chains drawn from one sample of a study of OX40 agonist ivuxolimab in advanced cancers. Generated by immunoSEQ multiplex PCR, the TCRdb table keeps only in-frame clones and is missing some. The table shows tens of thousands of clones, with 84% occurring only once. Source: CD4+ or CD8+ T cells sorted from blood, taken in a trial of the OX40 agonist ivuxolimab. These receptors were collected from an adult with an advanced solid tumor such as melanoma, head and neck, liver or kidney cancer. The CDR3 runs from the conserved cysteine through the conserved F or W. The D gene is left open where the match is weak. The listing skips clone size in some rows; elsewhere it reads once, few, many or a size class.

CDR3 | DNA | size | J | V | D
CASSVDTDTQYF | TGTGCCAGCAGCGTGGACACAGATACGCAGTATTTT | - | TRBJ2-3 | TRBV9 | -
CASSTRDSSYEQYF | TGTGCCAGCAGCACCCGGGACAGCAGCTACGAGCAGTACTTC | - | TRBJ2-7 | TRBV9 | TRBD1
CASIRDPGASYEQYF | TGTGCCAGCATACGGGACCCCGGAGCTTCCTACGAGCAGTACTTC | - | TRBJ2-7 | TRBV6-1 | -
CASSQERGQGYGYTF | TGCGCCAGCAGCCAAGAGAGAGGCCAGGGCTATGGCTACACCTTC | - | TRBJ1-2 | TRBV4-1 | -
CASYHPWDRDNNEQFF | TGTGCCAGCTACCACCCATGGGACAGGGACAACAATGAGCAGTTCTTC | - | TRBJ2-1 | TRBV2 | TRBD1
CASSQDADLAGGPETQYF | TGTGCCAGCAGCCAAGACGCAGACTTGGCGGGAGGGCCGGAGACCCAGTACTTC | - | TRBJ2-5 | TRBV4-2 | TRBD2
CASEQRPGTGELFF | TGTGCCAGCGAGCAGCGACCAGGGACCGGGGAGCTGTTTTTT | - | TRBJ2-2 | TRBV7-6 | -
CASSLAVQGFGGANVLTF | TGTGCCAGCAGCTTAGCGGTACAGGGCTTCGGTGGGGCCAACGTCCTGACTTTC | - | TRBJ2-6 | TRBV7-9 | -
CASSLQAAFWTGNTDTQYF | TGTGCCAGCAGCTTACAAGCGGCCTTCTGGACGGGGAACACAGATACGCAGTATTTT | once | TRBJ2-3 | TRBV13 | -
CASSSGTGFYGYTF | TGTGCCAGCAGCTCCGGGACAGGATTTTATGGCTACACCTTC | - | TRBJ1-2 | TRBV7-6 | TRBD1
CASSIDGGGLTEAFF | TGTGCCAGTAGTATAGATGGAGGGGGACTCACTGAAGCTTTCTTT | - | TRBJ1-1 | TRBV19 | -
CASSLAAGTYEQYF | TGTGCCAGCAGCTTAGCTGCGGGGACCTACGAGCAGTACTTC | - | TRBJ2-7 | TRBV7-8 | -
CASSHLADSSYNEQFF | TGCGCCAGCAGCCACCTAGCTGACAGCTCCTACAATGAGCAGTTCTTC | once | TRBJ2-1 | TRBV4-1 | -